This T cell receptor beta chain was captured by sequencing in a study of shared clonotypes between healthy human individuals. Over several immunoSEQ plates, each subset's genomic DNA was distributed in even portions. Sorted subsets were amplified in replicate PCRs using approximately 0.2 ug DNA, approximately 30,000 T cell genomes. The repertoire was sequenced with immunoSEQ multiplex PCR; TCRdb's copy has only in-frame clones and lacks some. The profile shows about 580,000 clones, roughly 98% of them singletons. Naive CD8 cells, CD45RO-negative and positively selected for CCR7, excluded terminally differentiated effector memory CD45RA+ cells. This clone was picked up one time. Its target is unknown. Trimming took 6 bases from V and 7 from J; bases not matched to a gene: 10. Germline CDR1 and CDR2: SNHLY and FYNNEI. This CDR3 is built from 15 residues. General study results and limits: With few donors, the genetic and exposure-history diversity represented was limited. Clonotype sharing among donors was expected to depend on sequencing depth.

The sequenced sample was naive CD8+ T cells sorted from blood. The clonotype was recovered from a man aged 25 to 40 in good health. The V and J genes are TRBV2 and TRBJ2-1; 9 nucleotides agree with TRBD2. CDR3 sequence: CASSTTGTSKNEQFF. Written as DNA, the CDR3 is TGTGCCAGCAGCACAACCGGGACTAGCAAAAATGAGCAGTTCTTC.